A single sample is the source of the 8 T cell receptor beta chains below, sequenced in a study of early T cells in non-severe SARS-CoV-2 infection. TCRdb re-derived calls from the 5' RACE reads in MiXCR, one entry per CDR3 protein. The sample records tens of thousands of distinct CDR3 sequences, less than 15% being singletons. The specimen was whole blood. The source of these receptors is an adult who was a healthcare worker with PCR-confirmed SARS-CoV-2 infection or an uninfected control (not recorded which).

Many counts were recorded for this clonotype. This chain links TRBV20-1 with TRBJ2-7, with 7 bases aligning to TRBD1. This CDR3 has 13 amino acids. Germline V gene sequence: CDR1 DFQATT, CDR2 SNEGSKA (reference sequence). Losses at the gene ends were 0 bases for V and 3 bases for J; bases not matched to a gene: 2. The CDR3 reads CSAREAGGYEQYF. The CDR3 DNA reads TGCAGTGCTAGAGAGGCAGGGGGCTACGAGCAGTACTTC.

This clonotype was detected ten times or more. This sequence joins TRBV11-2 and TRBJ2-6; D remains unclear. The CDR3 covers 16 residues. With 5 bases removed from V and 5 bases from J, the gap between germline ends came to 16 bases. Germline V gives CDR1 SGHAT, CDR2 FQNNGV. The CDR3 coding sequence is TGTGCCAGCAGCCCAAAGACCCAACTTAGGGCCAACGTCCTGACTTTC. Encoded protein: CASSPKTQLRANVLTF. The full variable domain, completed using reference TRBV11-2 and TRBJ2-6, is EAGVAQSPRYKIIEKRQSVAFWCNPISGHATLYWYQQILGQGPKLLIQFQNNGVVDDSQLPKDRFSAERLKGVDSTLKIQPAKLEDSAVYLCASSPKTQLRANVLTFGAGSRLTVL.

The chain carries TRBV30 and TRBJ1-6; TRBD1 matches at 9 bases. This CDR3 region has 14 residues. Germline CDR1 GTSNPN, CDR2 SVGIG (reference sequence). Germline trimming cut 4 bases from V and 11 bases from J; bases unmatched to any gene: 9. The DNA of the CDR3 is TGTGCCTGGAATTGGGGACAGGGCCGGCCACCCCTCCACTTT. It specifies CAWNWGQGRPPLHF.

This clonotype was found a few times. A much larger clone sits a single nucleotide away, making a read error possible. The genes are TRBV7-2 and TRBJ2-1; tentative D call: TRBD2 (6 bases). This CDR3 spans 18 amino acids. CDR1 and CDR2 (germline): SGHTA, FQGNSA. Trimming stripped 0 bases from V and 2 bases from J, with 17 bases between. The DNA for the CDR3 is TGTGCCAGCAGCTTAGCAATGAGGGCGGGGACCCCCTACAATGAGCAGTTCTTC. It is translated as CASSLAMRAGTPYNEQFF.

This clonotype has a count of ten or more. The chain employs TRBV20-1 and TRBJ2-5; possibly TRBD2 for D (5 bases). The length of the CDR3 is 11 residues. The germline CDR1 and CDR2 sequences are DFQATT and SNEGSKA (reference sequence). Trimming shortened V by 5 bases and J by 3 bases, and 7 bases separated the two germline ends. This CDR3 reads CSAVGEETQYF. The CDR3 DNA reads as TGCAGTGCTGTCGGGGAAGAGACCCAGTACTTC.

This clonotype was counted many times. V is TRBV20-1 and J is TRBJ2-4; 7 bases match TRBD1. The CDR3 is 15 residues long. J gave up 0 bases and V 6 bases, and 8 bases lay outside the gene matches. CDR1 DFQATT and CDR2 SNEGSKA come from the germline V gene (reference sequence). The CDR3, as DNA: TGCAGTGCCTCCCGGACAGGACTAGCCAAAAACATTCAGTACTTC. It encodes CSASRTGLAKNIQYF.

This clonotype was picked up many times. The gene calls are TRBV20-1 and TRBJ2-5, with TRBD2 identical over 8 bases. The junction had 10 bases not matched to a gene; V was cut back by 6 bases and J by 4 bases. The CDR3 contains 14 residues. CDR1 is DFQATT and CDR2 is SNEGSKA in the germline V gene (reference sequence). CDR3 nucleotide sequence: TGCAGTGCCCAGTCAAGCGGGGGCGGAGAGACCCAGTACTTC. The encoded protein is CSAQSSGGGETQYF.

This clonotype was observed many times. V usage is TRBV2 and J usage is TRBJ2-7; TRBD2 is a possible D gene (6 bases). The CDR3 extends over 15 amino acids. Looked up from germline, CDR1 is SNHLY and CDR2 is FYNNEI. The germline V and J ends were trimmed by 3 bases and 1 base, with 13 bases remaining between them. The DNA of the CDR3 is TGTGCCAGCAGTGAGGCTGCGGGGCTGTCCTACGAGCAGTACTTC. Protein sequence: CASSEAAGLSYEQYF. The full variable domain, completed using reference TRBV2 and TRBJ2-7, is EPEVTQTPSHQVTQMGQEVILRCVPISNHLYFYWYRQILGQKVEFLVSFYNNEISEKSEIFDDQFSVERPDGSNFTLKIRSTKLEDSAMYFCASSEAAGLSYEQYFGPGTRLTVT.